Shown below are 27 T cell receptor beta chains from a single sample sequenced in a study of shared clonotypes between healthy human individuals. Method: immunoSEQ multiplex PCR; TCRdb's copy keeps in-frame clones and lacks some. Among about 500,000 clones listed, roughly three quarters were seen once. Sequenced: PBMCs. Source of these receptors: a woman aged 40 to 50 in good health. Some clones in this sample may be carry-over from other donors' samples.

This sequence joins TRBV18 and TRBJ2-2; the D is unclear. CDR3 length: 15 amino acids. Trimming pared 4 bases from V and 1 base from J, leaving 10 bases between. The germline V gene has CDR1 KGHSH and CDR2 LQKENI. The CDR3 DNA follows: TGTGCCAGCTCACAAGTTTCGGGGAACACCGGGGAGCTGTTTTTT. Its protein is CASSQVSGNTGELFF.

The CDR3 DNA is TGCGCCAGCACAGCACGGCGGGGGGACTACAATGAGCAGTTCTTC. The encoded protein is CASTARRGDYNEQFF. The chain is built from TRBV5-1 and TRBJ2-1, with TRBD2 matching over 8 bases. After removal of 6 bases from V and 3 bases from J, the junction contained 8 bases not matched to a gene. This CDR3 spans 15 amino acids. The germline gives CDR1 SGHRS, CDR2 YFSETQ.

The gene calls are TRBV27 and TRBJ2-7; no reliable D call. The length of the CDR3 is 12 residues. Germline V CDR1 and CDR2: MNHEY, SMNVEV (reference sequence). The V and J ends lost 8 bases and 3 bases respectively, with 11 bases between them. CDR3 sequence reads: CASLPHFYEQYF. CDR3 in DNA: TGTGCCAGCCTTCCACATTTCTACGAGCAGTACTTC.

V usage is TRBV7-8 and J usage is TRBJ2-1, with a weak D call TRBD1 (6 bases). In germline, CDR1 is SGHVS, CDR2 FQNEAQ. The V end was cut by 2 bases, the J end by 4 bases, with 15 bases between. CDR3 length equals 16 residues. CDR3 residues: CASSLTRDTFYNEQFF. In DNA, the CDR3 is TGTGCCAGCAGCTTAACCCGGGACACCTTTTACAATGAGCAGTTCTTC.

CDR3 residues: CASSEKGEVDTQYF. The CDR3 DNA reads TGTGCCAGCAGTGAAAAAGGGGAGGTAGATACGCAGTATTTT. The rearrangement links TRBV6-4 to TRBJ2-3; the D gene is possibly TRBD2 (6 bases). V was shortened by 3 bases and J by 5 bases, with 12 bases between the two germline ends. The CDR3 runs to 14 residues. Germline V lookup: CDR1 MRHNA, CDR2 SNTAGT.

To note about this clone: A much more abundant neighbour one base away suggests this may be a read error. The chain couples TRBV4-3 to TRBJ2-7; TRBD1 is a possible D gene (5 bases). V lost 1 base, J lost 5 bases, and 12 bases lay in between. Germline-derived CDR1 and CDR2 are LGHNA and YSLEER. The CDR3 totals 14 residues. CDR3 region: CASSQGLGAHEQYF. The DNA for the CDR3 is TGCGCCAGCAGCCAAGGATTAGGGGCCCACGAGCAGTACTTC.

About this clone itself: This likely came from a read error, as a far larger clone is one base away. This same CDR3 is encoded by further DNA sequences in the sample. The chain has TRBV5-1 and TRBJ1-1; 7 bases are shared with TRBD1. J was trimmed by 4 bases and V by 4 bases; bases with no gene match: 7. From germline, CDR1 is SGHRS and CDR2 YFSETQ. CDR3 length: 14 residues. This chain's CDR3 is CASSLRWDSTEAFF. The CDR3 nucleotides are TGCGCCAGCAGCCTACGCTGGGACAGCACTGAAGCTTTCTTT.

The rearrangement links TRBV7-9 to TRBJ2-5; 8 bases are shared with TRBD2. The CDR3 is 16 residues long. The germline V gene encodes CDR1 SEHNR and CDR2 FQNEAQ (reference sequence). Losses at the gene ends were 3 bases for V and 4 bases for J; bases not matched to a gene: 10. The CDR3 DNA is TGTGCCAGCAGCTTGTTGTCGGGAGGGCCCGGAGAGACCCAGTACTTC. It yields the protein CASSLLSGGPGETQYF. The whole variable domain, filled in from reference TRBV7-9 and TRBJ2-5, reads DTGVSQNPRHKITKRGQNVTFRCDPISEHNRLYWYRQTLGQGPEFLTYFQNEAQLEKSRLLSDRFSAERPKGSFSTLEIQRTEQGDSAMYLCASSLLSGGPGETQYFGPGTRLLVL.

For this clone: This may arise from a read error, as a much more abundant clone is one base away. The same CDR3 can be traced to other DNA sequences in this sample. The chain is built from TRBV19 and TRBJ2-1, with D maybe TRBD2 (6 bases). CDR1 and CDR2 (germline): LNHDA, SQIVND (reference sequence). This CDR3 is 13 amino acids long. The germline V and J ends were trimmed by 6 bases and 0 bases, with 6 bases remaining between them. CDR3 in amino acids: CASSGSSYNEQFF. The CDR3 region has the DNA TGTGCCAGTAGCGGGAGCTCCTACAATGAGCAGTTCTTC.

This chain uses TRBV7-3 with TRBJ2-7, with 7 bases lining up with TRBD1. The length of the CDR3 is 13 residues. In germline, CDR1 is SGHTA, CDR2 FQGTGA. Trimming cost V 5 bases and J 7 bases; bases outside gene matches: 8. CDR3 nucleotide sequence: TGTGCCAGCAGCCTGACAGGGTTGGGGGAGCAGTACTTC. It encodes CASSLTGLGEQYF.

This clone showed up many times. The gene calls are TRBV7-2 and TRBJ2-7; perhaps TRBD1 as D (6 bases). Germline V gene sequence: CDR1 SGHTA, CDR2 FQGNSA. Trimming cost V 4 bases and J 2 bases, with 12 bases left between them. CDR3 length equals 14 residues. The CDR3 protein is CASSSNTGPYEQYF. Here the CDR3 DNA reads TGTGCCAGCAGCTCTAACACAGGGCCCTACGAGCAGTACTTC.

In regard to this clone: The same CDR3 can be traced to other DNA sequences in this sample. The rearrangement links TRBV7-2 to TRBJ2-7, with D possibly TRBD1 on 5 matching bases. The CDR3 sequence is 12 residues long. Trimming left V 3 bases short and J 4 bases short, with 7 bases between. Germline lookup yields CDR1 SGHTA and CDR2 FQGNSA. For the CDR3, the DNA is TGTGCCAGCAGCTTTTCAGGGTACGAGCAGTACTTC. Protein product: CASSFSGYEQYF.

The rearrangement uses TRBV5-8 and TRBJ1-5; 7 nucleotides align to TRBD1. J was trimmed by 7 bases and V by 1 base; bases with no gene match: 5. The CDR3 runs to 14 residues. Germline values: CDR1 SGHTS, CDR2 YDEGEE. The CDR3 DNA is TGTGCCAGCAGCTTGATGGGACAGCGACAGCCCCAGCATTTT. Protein product: CASSLMGQRQPQHF.

This clone was seen just once. The V and J genes are TRBV19 and TRBJ2-5, with D possibly matching TRBD1 (5 bases). The CDR3 has 13 residues. The germline V and J ends were trimmed by 5 bases and 1 base, with 8 bases remaining between them. Germline V gives CDR1 LNHDA, CDR2 SQIVND (reference sequence). The CDR3 DNA reads as TGTGCCAGTAGTTTTGGGGCCCAAGAGACCCAGTACTTC. Protein product: CASSFGAQETQYF. The full variable domain, rest sourced from reference TRBV19 and TRBJ2-5, is DGGITQSPKYLFRKEGQNVTLSCEQNLNHDAMYWYRQDPGQGLRLIYYSQIVNDFQKGDIAEGYSVSREKKESFPLTVTSAQKNPTAFYLCASSFGAQETQYFGPGTRLLVL.

The chain links TRBV10-3 to TRBJ2-1; 7 positions match TRBD2. Germline V gives CDR1 ENHRY, CDR2 SYGVKD. J lost 1 base, V lost 0 bases, and 9 bases had no gene match. This CDR3 is 18 amino acids long. The CDR3 loop is CAISESILARRSYNEQFF. As DNA, the CDR3 is TGTGCCATCAGTGAGTCGATACTAGCGAGGAGGTCCTACAATGAGCAGTTCTTC.

V and J are TRBV18 and TRBJ2-1; possibly TRBD1 for D (5 bases). The germline V gene has CDR1 KGHSH and CDR2 LQKENI. Trimming took off 1 base at V and 6 bases at J, with 16 bases between the two ends. CDR3 length: 16 residues. Here the CDR3 reads CASSPRPALRGNEQFF. The CDR3 DNA follows: TGTGCCAGCTCACCACGGCCAGCGCTAAGGGGCAATGAGCAGTTCTTC.

This clone was counted a few times. The chain employs TRBV18 and TRBJ1-2, with 8 bases matching TRBD1. The V segment lost 3 bases and the J segment 7 bases; nucleotides outside the gene matches: 10. Germline values: CDR1 KGHSH, CDR2 LQKENI. The CDR3 length is 15 residues. Here the CDR3 DNA reads TGTGCCAGCTCACCCGGACAGGGTGATTTAGGTGGCTACACCTTC. Residues: CASSPGQGDLGGYTF.

As for this clone: This sample also contains other DNA sequences that code for the same CDR3. The chain uses TRBV5-1 and TRBJ2-5, with 8 bases identical to TRBD1. The CDR3 is made up of 14 amino acids. CDR1 SGHRS and CDR2 YFSETQ come from the germline V gene. The trim removed 2 bases at V and 5 bases at J, leaving 5 bases unmatched. The CDR3 DNA is TGCGCCAGCAGCTTAGGACAGGGTGAGGAGACCCAGTACTTC. It yields the protein CASSLGQGEETQYF.

This clone appeared a single time. V is TRBV9 and J is TRBJ2-3; 8 bases are a match to TRBD1. This CDR3 spans 16 amino acids. From germline, CDR1 is SGDLS and CDR2 YYNGEE. J lost 7 bases, V lost 0 bases, and 10 bases had no gene match. The CDR3 is CASSVDAGGARYTQYF. The CDR3 bases are TGTGCCAGCAGCGTAGATGCAGGGGGCGCTAGATATACGCAGTATTTT.

The chain links TRBV18 to TRBJ1-5; 9 nucleotides line up with TRBD1. The CDR3 extends over 19 amino acids. In germline, CDR1 is KGHSH, CDR2 LQKENI. V lost 1 base, J lost 2 bases, and 12 bases stayed unmatched. In DNA form, the CDR3 reads TGTGCCAGCTCACCACGAGACAGGGGGTCATGGAGGGGCAATCAGCCCCAGCATTTT. Translating gives CASSPRDRGSWRGNQPQHF.

This chain connects TRBV28 to TRBJ1-5, with D hard to call. From germline, CDR1 is MDHEN and CDR2 SYDVKM. V was pared by 7 bases and J by 7 bases, with 11 bases between. This CDR3 has 12 residues. The CDR3: CASTTAGQPQHF. CDR3 DNA: TGTGCCAGCACCACGGCAGGCCAGCCCCAGCATTTT.

In its sample, this clone was seen a few times. The chain uses TRBV4-1 and TRBJ2-7; 9 nucleotides agree with TRBD1. This CDR3 has 14 amino acids. Germline values: CDR1 MGHRA, CDR2 YSYEKL. Unmatched junction bases numbered 4, after V lost 5 bases and J lost 2 bases. CDR3 in amino acids: CASSAGQGPYEQYF. The CDR3 nucleotides read TGCGCCAGCAGCGCGGGACAGGGACCCTACGAGCAGTACTTC.

In this sample, this clone turned up once. This rearrangement joins TRBV7-9 to TRBJ2-7; weak D call: TRBD2 (6 bases). Trimming cost V 7 bases and J 4 bases, with 17 bases left between them. Germline CDR1 is SEHNR and CDR2 is FQNEAQ (reference sequence). This CDR3 has 14 amino acids. CDR3: CASTSQGRWYEQYF. As DNA, the CDR3 is TGTGCCAGCACCTCACAAGGGAGGTGGTACGAGCAGTACTTC.

V and J are TRBV7-2 and TRBJ1-1; D is uncertain. The CDR3 loop spans 13 amino acids. V was cut by 2 bases and J by 8 bases, with 12 bases left in between. Germline CDR1 reads SGHTA; CDR2 reads FQGNSA. CDR3 DNA: TGTGCCAGCAGCTTACGGAAGGGCCTCGAAGCTTTCTTT. Residues: CASSLRKGLEAFF.

The chain carries TRBV9 and TRBJ1-4; D possibly corresponds to TRBD1 (5 bases). V was clipped by 0 bases and J by 4 bases, with 7 bases between them. This CDR3 has 14 residues. The germline gives CDR1 SGDLS, CDR2 YYNGEE. The CDR3 here is CASSVGQLNEKLFF. In DNA, the CDR3 is TGTGCCAGCAGCGTAGGACAGCTTAATGAAAAACTGTTTTTT.

The chain employs TRBV30 and TRBJ2-1, with a weak D call TRBD2 (6 bases). The CDR3 contains 14 residues. Trimming removed 3 bases from V and 3 bases from J, with 12 bases in between. From germline, CDR1 is GTSNPN and CDR2 SVGIG (reference sequence). The CDR3 region has the DNA TGTGCCTGGAGCGGGACTGGTGACTACAATGAGCAGTTCTTC. It specifies CAWSGTGDYNEQFF.

This clone occurred a few times. The rearrangement links TRBV5-1 to TRBJ2-7; a possible D gene is TRBD1 (5 bases). The CDR3 spans 14 residues. Trimming removed 0 bases at V and 2 bases at J, with 9 bases between. Looked up from germline, CDR1 is SGHRS and CDR2 is YFSETQ. The CDR3 nucleotides are TGCGCCAGCAGCTTGGACAGGTTCGCCTACGAGCAGTACTTC. It yields the protein CASSLDRFAYEQYF.